The following is a T cell receptor (beta chain) sequence with its context. What it recognizes is unknown. The CDR3 has 14 amino acids. This sample is part of a study of tumor-infiltrating lymphocytes in localized non-small cell lung cancer. Study context: The cohort mixed smokers and never-smokers, several histologies, and some post-neoadjuvant-chemotherapy samples. Study-wide results and caveats: Tumors had more T cell infiltration than uninvolved lung, per TCRbeta sequencing and CD3 counts. T-cell fraction did not differ between immunotypes IM1 and IM2. Not all patients were TCR sequenced, owing to tissue quantity.

The table came from immunoSEQ multiplex PCR; TCRdb's copy has only in-frame clones and leaves some out. Of about 6,400 clones listed, less than 75% are singletons. The TCR originated in a human donor with non-small cell lung cancer. Source material: uninvolved lung tissue not adjacent to the tumor. The chain is built from TRBV21-1 and TRBJ2-7; the table's TRBD2 call for D was not verified on the DNA. TRBV21-1 is a pseudogene. CDR3 in DNA: TGTGCCAGCAGCGTCCTTCCCTCAGGGCGCGGGGTATACTTC. Translated, it gives CASSVLPSGRGVYF.